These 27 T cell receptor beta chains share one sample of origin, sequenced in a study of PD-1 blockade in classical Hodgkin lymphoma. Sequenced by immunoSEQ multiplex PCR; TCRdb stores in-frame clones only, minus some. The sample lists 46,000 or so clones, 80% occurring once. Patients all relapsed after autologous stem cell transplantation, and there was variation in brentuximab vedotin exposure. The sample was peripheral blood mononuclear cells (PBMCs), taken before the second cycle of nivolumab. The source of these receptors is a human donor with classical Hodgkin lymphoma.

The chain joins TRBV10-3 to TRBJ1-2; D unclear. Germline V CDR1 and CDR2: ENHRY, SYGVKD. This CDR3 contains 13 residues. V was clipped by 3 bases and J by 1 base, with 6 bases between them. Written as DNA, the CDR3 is TGTGCCATCAGTGAAACAGTTAACTATGGCTACACCTTC. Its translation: CAISETVNYGYTF.

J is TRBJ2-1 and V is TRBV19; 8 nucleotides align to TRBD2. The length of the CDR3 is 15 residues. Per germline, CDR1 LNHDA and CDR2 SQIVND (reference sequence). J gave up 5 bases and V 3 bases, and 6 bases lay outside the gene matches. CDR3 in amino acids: CASSIKREWHNEQFF. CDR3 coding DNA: TGTGCCAGTAGTATCAAGCGGGAGTGGCACAATGAGCAGTTCTTC.

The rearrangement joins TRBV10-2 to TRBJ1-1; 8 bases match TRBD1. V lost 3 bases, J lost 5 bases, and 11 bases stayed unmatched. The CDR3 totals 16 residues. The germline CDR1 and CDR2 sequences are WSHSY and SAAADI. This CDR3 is CASSDPRTGWKTEAFF. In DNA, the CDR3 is TGCGCCAGCAGTGATCCGAGGACAGGGTGGAAAACTGAAGCTTTCTTT.

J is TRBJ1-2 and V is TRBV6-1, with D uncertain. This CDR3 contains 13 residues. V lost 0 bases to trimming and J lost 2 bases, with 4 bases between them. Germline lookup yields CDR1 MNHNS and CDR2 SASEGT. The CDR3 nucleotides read TGTGCCAGCAGTGAAGCAGGGAACTATGGCTACACCTTC. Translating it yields CASSEAGNYGYTF.

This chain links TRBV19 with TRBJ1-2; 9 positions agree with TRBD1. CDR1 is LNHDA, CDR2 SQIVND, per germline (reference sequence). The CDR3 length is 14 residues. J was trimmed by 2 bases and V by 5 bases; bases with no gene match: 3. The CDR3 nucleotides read TGTGCCAGTAGTCCCGGACAGGGGAACTATGGCTACACCTTC. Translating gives CASSPGQGNYGYTF.

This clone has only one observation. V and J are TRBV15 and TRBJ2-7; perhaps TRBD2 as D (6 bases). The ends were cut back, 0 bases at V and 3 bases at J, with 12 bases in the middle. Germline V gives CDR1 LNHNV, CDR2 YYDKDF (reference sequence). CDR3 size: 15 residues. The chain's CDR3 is CATSRERGLHYEQYF. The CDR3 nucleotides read TGTGCCACCAGCAGAGAGAGGGGACTGCACTACGAGCAGTACTTC.

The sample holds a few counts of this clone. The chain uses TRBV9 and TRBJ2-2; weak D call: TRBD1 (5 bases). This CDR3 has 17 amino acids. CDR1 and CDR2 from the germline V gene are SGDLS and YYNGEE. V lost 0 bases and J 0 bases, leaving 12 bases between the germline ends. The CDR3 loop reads CASSVARQGANTGELFF. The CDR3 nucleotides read TGTGCCAGCAGCGTAGCAAGGCAGGGTGCGAACACCGGGGAGCTGTTTTTT.

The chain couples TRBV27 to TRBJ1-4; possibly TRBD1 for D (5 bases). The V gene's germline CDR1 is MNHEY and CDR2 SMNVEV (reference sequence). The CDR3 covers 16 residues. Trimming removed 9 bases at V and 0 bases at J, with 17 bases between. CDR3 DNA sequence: TGTGCCAGGCCGGCGACAGATAAGACAACTAATGAAAAACTGTTTTTT. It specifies CARPATDKTTNEKLFF.

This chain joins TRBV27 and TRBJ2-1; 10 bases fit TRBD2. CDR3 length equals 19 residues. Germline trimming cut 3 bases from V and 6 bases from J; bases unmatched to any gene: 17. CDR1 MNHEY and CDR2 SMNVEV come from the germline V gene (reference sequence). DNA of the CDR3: TGTGCCAGCAGTTTTGGGACTAGCGCGACGACTACATTGGGCAATGAGCAGTTCTTC. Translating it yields CASSFGTSATTTLGNEQFF.

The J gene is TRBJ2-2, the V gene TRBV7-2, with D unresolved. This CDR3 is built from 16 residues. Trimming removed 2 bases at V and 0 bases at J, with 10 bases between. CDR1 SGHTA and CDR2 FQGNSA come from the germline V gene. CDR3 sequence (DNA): TGTGCCAGCAGCTTAAACGGGTGGGCGAACACCGGGGAGCTGTTTTTT. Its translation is CASSLNGWANTGELFF.

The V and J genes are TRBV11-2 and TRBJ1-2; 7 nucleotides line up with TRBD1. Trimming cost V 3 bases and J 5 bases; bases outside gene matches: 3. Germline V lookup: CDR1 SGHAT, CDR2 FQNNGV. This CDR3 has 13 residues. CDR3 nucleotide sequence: TGTGCCAGCAGCTTGACAGGGACTTATGGCTACACCTTC. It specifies CASSLTGTYGYTF.

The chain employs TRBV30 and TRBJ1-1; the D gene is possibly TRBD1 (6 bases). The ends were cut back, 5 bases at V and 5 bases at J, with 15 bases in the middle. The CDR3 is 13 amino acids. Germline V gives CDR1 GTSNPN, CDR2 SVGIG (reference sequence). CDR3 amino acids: CAWGTGQGTEAFF. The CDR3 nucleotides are TGTGCCTGGGGTACTGGTCAGGGGACTGAAGCTTTCTTT.

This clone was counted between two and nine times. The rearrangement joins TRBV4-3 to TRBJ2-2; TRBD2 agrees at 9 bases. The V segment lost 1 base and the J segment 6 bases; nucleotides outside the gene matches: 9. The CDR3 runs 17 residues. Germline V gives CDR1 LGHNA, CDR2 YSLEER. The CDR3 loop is CASSQAPLGGGAGELFF. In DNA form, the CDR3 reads TGCGCCAGCAGCCAAGCTCCTCTTGGCGGGGGGGCCGGGGAGCTGTTTTTT.

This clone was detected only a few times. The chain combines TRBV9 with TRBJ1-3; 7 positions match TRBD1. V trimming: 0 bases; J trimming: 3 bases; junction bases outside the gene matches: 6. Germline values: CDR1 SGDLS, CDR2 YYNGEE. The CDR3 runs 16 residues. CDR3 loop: CASSVEGGVFGNTIYF. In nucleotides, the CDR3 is TGTGCCAGCAGCGTAGAAGGGGGCGTGTTTGGAAACACCATATATTTT.

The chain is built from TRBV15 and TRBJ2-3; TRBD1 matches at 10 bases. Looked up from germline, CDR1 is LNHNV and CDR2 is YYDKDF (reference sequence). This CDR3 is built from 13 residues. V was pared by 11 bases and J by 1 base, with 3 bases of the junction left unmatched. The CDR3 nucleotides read TGTGCCGCTGGGACAGGGGGCACAGATACGCAGTATTTT. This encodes CAAGTGGTDTQYF.

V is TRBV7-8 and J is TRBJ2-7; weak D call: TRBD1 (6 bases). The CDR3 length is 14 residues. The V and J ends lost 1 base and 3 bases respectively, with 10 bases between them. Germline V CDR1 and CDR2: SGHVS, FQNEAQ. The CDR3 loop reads CASSLVARGYEQYF. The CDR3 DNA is TGTGCCAGCAGCTTAGTGGCCAGGGGCTACGAGCAGTACTTC.

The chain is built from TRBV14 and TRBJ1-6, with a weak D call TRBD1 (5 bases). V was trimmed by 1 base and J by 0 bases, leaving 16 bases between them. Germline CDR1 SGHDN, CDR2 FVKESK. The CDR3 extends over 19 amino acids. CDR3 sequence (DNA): TGTGCCAGCAGCCAAGGGGGGAGGGGCCCAAGCTCCTATAATTCACCCCTCCACTTT. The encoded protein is CASSQGGRGPSSYNSPLHF.

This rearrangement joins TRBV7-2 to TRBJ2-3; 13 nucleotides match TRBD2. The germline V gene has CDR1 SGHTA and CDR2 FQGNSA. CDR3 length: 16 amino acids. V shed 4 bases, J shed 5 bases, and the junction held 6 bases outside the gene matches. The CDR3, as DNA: TGTGCCAGCAGCTCAACTAGCGGGGGGGCCAGAGATACGCAGTATTTT. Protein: CASSSTSGGARDTQYF.

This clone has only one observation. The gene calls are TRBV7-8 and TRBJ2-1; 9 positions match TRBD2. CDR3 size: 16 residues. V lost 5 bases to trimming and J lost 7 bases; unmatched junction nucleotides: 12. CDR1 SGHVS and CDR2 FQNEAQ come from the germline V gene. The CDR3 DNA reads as TGTGCCAGCAGCAGCTTAGCGGGAGTTCTTAAGAATGAGCAGTTCTTC. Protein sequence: CASSSLAGVLKNEQFF.

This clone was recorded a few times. DNA for the CDR3: TGTGCCAGCAGTGAACCGCGTGGGGCGGGTGGAGGCGAGCAGTACTTC. This codes for CASSEPRGAGGGEQYF. V and J are TRBV6-1 and TRBJ2-7; D could derive from TRBD1 or TRBD2 (5 bases each). V dropped 2 bases and J dropped 6 bases, with 20 bases sitting between them. CDR1 and CDR2 (germline): MNHNS, SASEGT. The CDR3 extends over 16 amino acids.

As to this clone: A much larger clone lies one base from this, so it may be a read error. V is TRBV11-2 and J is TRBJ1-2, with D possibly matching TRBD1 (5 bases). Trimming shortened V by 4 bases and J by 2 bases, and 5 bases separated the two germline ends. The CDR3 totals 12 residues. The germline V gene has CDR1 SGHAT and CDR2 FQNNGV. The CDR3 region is CASSYRNYGYTF. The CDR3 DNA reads TGTGCCAGCAGCTACAGGAACTATGGCTACACCTTC.

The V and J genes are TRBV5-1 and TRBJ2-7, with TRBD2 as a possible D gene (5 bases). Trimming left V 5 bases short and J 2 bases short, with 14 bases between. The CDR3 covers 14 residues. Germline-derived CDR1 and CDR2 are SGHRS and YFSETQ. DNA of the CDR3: TGCGCCAGCAGTCGAGGGCCAGGACCCTACGAGCAGTACTTC. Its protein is CASSRGPGPYEQYF.

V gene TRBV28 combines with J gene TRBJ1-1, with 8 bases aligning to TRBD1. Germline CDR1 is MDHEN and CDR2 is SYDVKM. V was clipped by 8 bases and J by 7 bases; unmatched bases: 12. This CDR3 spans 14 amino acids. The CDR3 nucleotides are TGTGCCAGCCTTAGGCGTGGACAGGGAGGTGAAGCTTTCTTT. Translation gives CASLRRGQGGEAFF. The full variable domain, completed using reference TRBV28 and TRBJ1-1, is DVKVTQSSRYLVKRTGEKVFLECVQDMDHENMFWYRQDPGLGLRLIYFSYDVKMKEKGDIPEGYSVSREKKERFSLILESASTNQTSMYLCASLRRGQGGEAFFGQGTRLTVV.

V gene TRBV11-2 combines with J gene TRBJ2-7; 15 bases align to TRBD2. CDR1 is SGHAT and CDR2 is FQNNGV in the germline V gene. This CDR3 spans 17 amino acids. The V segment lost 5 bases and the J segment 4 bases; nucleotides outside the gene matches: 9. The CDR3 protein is CASSTGTSGGINYEQYF. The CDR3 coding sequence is TGTGCCAGCAGCACCGGGACTAGCGGGGGGATCAATTACGAGCAGTACTTC.

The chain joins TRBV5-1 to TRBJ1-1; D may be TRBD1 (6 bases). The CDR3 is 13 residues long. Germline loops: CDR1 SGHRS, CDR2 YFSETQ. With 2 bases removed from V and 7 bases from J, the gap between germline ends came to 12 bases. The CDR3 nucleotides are TGCGCCAGCAGCTTCCAGGGGAGCTTTGAAGCTTTCTTT. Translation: CASSFQGSFEAFF.

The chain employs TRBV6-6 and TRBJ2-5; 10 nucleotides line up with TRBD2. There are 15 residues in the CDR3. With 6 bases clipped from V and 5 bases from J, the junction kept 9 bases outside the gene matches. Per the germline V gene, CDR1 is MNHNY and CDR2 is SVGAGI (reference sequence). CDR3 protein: CASSELAGVGETQYF. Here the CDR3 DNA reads TGTGCCAGCAGCGAGCTAGCGGGAGTTGGGGAGACCCAGTACTTC.

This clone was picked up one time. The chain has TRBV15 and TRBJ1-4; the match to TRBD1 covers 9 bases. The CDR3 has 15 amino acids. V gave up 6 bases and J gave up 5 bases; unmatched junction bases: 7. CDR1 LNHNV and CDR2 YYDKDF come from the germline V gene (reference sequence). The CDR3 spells CATSLPGQGNEKLFF. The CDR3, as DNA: TGTGCCACCAGTTTGCCGGGACAGGGAAATGAAAAACTGTTTTTT. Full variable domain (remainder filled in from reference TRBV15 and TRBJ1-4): DAMVIQNPRYQVTQFGKPVTLSCSQTLNHNVMYWYQQKSSQAPKLLFHYYDKDFNNEADTPDNFQSRRPNTSFCFLDIRSPGLGDTAMYLCATSLPGQGNEKLFFGSGTQLSVL.